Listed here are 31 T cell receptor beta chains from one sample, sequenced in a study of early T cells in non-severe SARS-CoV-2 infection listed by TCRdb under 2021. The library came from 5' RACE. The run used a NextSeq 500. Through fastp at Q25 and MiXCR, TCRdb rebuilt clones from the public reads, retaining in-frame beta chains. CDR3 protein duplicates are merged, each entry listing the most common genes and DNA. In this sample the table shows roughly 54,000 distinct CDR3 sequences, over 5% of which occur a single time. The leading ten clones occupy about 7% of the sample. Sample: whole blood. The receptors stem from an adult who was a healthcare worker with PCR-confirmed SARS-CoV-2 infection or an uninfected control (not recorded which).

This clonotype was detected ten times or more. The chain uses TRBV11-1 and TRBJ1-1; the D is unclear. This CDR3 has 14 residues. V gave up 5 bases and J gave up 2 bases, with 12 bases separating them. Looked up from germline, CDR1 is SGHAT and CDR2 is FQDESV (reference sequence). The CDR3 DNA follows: TGTGCCAGCAGCCCGACCACGGTAAACACTGAAGCTTTCTTT. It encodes CASSPTTVNTEAFF.

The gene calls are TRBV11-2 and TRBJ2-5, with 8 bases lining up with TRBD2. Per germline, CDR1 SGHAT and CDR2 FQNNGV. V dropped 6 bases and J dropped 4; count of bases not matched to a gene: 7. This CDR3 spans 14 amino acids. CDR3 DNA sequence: TGTGCCAGCAGTCCGCCGGGACTAGGAGAGACCCAGTACTTC. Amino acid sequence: CASSPPGLGETQYF. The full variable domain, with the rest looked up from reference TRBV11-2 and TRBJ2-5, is EAGVAQSPRYKIIEKRQSVAFWCNPISGHATLYWYQQILGQGPKLLIQFQNNGVVDDSQLPKDRFSAERLKGVDSTLKIQPAKLEDSAVYLCASSPPGLGETQYFGPGTRLLVL.

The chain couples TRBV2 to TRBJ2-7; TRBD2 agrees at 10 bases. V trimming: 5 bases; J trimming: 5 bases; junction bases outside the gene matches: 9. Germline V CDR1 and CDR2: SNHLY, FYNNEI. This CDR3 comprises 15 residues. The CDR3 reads CASSPSGSRPHEQYF. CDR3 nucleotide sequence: TGTGCCAGCAGTCCTAGCGGGAGTCGCCCCCACGAGCAGTACTTC.

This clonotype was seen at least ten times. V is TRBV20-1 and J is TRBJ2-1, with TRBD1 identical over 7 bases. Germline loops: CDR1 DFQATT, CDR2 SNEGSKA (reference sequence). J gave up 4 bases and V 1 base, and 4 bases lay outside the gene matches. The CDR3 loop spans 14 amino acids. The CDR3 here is CSARGGQPYNEQFF. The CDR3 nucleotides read TGCAGTGCTAGAGGGGGACAGCCGTACAATGAGCAGTTCTTC.

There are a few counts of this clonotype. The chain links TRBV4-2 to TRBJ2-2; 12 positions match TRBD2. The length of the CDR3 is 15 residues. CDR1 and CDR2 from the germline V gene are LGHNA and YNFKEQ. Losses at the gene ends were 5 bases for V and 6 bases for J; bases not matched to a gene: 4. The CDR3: CASSELAGGAGELFF. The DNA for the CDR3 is TGTGCCAGCAGCGAACTAGCGGGAGGCGCCGGGGAGCTGTTTTTT.

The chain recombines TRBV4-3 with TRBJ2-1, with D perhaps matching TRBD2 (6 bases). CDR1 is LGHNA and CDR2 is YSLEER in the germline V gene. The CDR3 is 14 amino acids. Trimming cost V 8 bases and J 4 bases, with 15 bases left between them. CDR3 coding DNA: TGCGCCAGCTCCCTAGGAGGGGCTTACAATGAGCAGTTCTTC. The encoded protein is CASSLGGAYNEQFF.

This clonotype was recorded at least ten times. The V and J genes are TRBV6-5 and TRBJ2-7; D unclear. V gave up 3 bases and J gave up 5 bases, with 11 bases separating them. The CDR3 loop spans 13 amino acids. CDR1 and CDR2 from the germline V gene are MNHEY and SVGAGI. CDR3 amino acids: CASSYIREDEQYF. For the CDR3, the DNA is TGTGCCAGCAGTTATATCCGCGAAGACGAGCAGTACTTC.

CDR3 nucleotide sequence: TGTGCCAGCAGCTCCTACCGAGGGAGCGGGGAGACCCAGTACTTC. It yields the protein CASSSYRGSGETQYF. The rearrangement links TRBV7-9 to TRBJ2-5; D is perhaps TRBD2 (6 bases). The germline V and J ends were trimmed by 4 bases and 5 bases, with 17 bases remaining between them. Germline CDR1 reads SEHNR; CDR2 reads FQNEAQ (reference sequence). There are 15 residues in the CDR3.

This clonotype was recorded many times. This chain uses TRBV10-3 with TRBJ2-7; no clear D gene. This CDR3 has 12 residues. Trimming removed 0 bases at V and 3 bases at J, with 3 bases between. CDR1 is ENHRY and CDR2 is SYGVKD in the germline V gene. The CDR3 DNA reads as TGTGCCATCAGTGAGTCGATCTACGAGCAGTACTTC. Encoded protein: CAISESIYEQYF.

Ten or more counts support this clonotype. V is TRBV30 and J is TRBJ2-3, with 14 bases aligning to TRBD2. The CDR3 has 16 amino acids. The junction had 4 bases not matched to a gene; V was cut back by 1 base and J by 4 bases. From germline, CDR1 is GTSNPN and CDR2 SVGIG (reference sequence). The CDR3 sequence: CAWSEGTSGSSDTQYF. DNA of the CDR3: TGTGCCTGGAGTGAGGGGACTAGCGGGAGCTCAGATACGCAGTATTTT.

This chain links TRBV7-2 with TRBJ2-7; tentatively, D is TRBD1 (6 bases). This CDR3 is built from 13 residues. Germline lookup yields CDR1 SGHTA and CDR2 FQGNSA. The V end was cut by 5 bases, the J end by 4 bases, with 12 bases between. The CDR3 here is CASSRGQGYEQYF. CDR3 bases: TGTGCCAGCAGCCGAGGGCAGGGGTACGAGCAGTACTTC.

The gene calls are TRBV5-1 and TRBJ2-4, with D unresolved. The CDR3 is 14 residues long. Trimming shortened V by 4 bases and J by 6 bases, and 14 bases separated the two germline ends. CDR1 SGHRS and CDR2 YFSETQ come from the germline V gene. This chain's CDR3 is CASSIPSEANIQYF. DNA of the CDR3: TGCGCCAGCAGCATTCCTTCCGAAGCAAACATTCAGTACTTC.

The CDR3 is CASSLRAEHGYTF. CDR3 coding DNA: TGTGCCAGCAGTTTAAGGGCAGAGCATGGCTACACCTTC. This rearrangement joins TRBV12-3 or TRBV12-4 to TRBJ1-2; D unresolved. CDR3 length: 13 amino acids. V dropped 2 bases and J dropped 6 bases, with 10 bases sitting between them.

CDR3 region: CASSQGGWSEKLFF. DNA of the CDR3: TGTGCCAGCAGCCAGGGGGGTTGGAGTGAAAAACTGTTTTTT. This chain connects TRBV3-1 to TRBJ1-4, with a tentative D call TRBD1 (5 bases). The germline gives CDR1 LGHDT, CDR2 YNNKEL (reference sequence). The CDR3 extends over 14 amino acids. V was shortened by 3 bases and J by 7 bases, with 12 bases between the two germline ends.

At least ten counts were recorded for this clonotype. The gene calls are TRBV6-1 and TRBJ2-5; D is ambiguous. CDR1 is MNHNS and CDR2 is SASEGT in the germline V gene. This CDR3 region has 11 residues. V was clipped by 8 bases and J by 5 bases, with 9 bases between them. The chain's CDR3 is CASRRKETQYF. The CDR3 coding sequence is TGTGCCAGCCGGCGGAAGGAGACCCAGTACTTC.

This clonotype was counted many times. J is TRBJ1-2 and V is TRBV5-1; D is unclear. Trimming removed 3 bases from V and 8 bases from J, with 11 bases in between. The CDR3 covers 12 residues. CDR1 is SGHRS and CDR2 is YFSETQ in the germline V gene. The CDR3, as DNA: TGCGCCAGCAGCTATGGAGGGCCGGGCTACACCTTC. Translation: CASSYGGPGYTF.

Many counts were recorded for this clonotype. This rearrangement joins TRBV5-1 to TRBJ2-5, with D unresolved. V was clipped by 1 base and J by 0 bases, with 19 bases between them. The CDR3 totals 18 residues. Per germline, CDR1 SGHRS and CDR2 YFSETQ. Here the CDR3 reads CASSLTLRLVPNQETQYF. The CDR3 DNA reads TGCGCCAGCAGCTTGACTCTTCGATTGGTACCAAACCAAGAGACCCAGTACTTC.

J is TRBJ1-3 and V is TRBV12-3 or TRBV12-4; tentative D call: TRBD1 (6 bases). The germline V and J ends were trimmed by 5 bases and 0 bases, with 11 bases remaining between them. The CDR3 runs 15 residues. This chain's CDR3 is CASSPQGLSGNTIYF. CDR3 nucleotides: TGTGCCAGCAGTCCACAGGGTCTCTCTGGAAACACCATATATTTT.

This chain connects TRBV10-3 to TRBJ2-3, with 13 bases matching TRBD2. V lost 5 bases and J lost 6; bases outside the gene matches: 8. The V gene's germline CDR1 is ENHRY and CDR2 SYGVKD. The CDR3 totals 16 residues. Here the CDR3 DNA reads TGTGCCATCAGTTCTCGGACTAGCGGGAGTACGGATACGCAGTATTTT. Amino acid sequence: CAISSRTSGSTDTQYF.

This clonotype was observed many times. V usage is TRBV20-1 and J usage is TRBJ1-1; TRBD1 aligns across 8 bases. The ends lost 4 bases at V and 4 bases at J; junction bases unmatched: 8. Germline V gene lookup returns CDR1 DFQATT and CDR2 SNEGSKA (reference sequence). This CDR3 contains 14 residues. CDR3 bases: TGCAGTGCTATTCAGGGGGCGCTTGGCACTGAAGCTTTCTTT. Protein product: CSAIQGALGTEAFF.

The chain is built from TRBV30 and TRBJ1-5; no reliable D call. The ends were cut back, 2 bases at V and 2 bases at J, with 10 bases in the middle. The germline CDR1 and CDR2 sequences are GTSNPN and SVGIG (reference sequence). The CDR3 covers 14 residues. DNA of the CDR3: TGTGCCTGGAGTCTTCTGAACGGCAATCAGCCCCAGCATTTT. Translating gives CAWSLLNGNQPQHF.

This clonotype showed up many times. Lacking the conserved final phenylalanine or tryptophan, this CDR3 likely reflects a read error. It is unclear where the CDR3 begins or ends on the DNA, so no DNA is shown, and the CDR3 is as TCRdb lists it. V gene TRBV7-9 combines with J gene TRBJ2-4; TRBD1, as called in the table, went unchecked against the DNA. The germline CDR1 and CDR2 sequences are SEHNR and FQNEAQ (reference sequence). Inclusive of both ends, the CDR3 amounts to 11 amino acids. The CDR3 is CASSIAGPMTL.

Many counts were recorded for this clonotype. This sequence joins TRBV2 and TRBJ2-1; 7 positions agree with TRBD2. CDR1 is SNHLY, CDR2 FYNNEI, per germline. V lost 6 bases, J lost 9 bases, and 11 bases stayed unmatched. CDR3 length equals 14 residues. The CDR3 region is CASSATGGVGEQFF. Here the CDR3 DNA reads TGTGCCAGCAGCGCAACGGGGGGAGTCGGTGAGCAGTTCTTC. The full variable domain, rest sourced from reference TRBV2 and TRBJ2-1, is EPEVTQTPSHQVTQMGQEVILRCVPISNHLYFYWYRQILGQKVEFLVSFYNNEISEKSEIFDDQFSVERPDGSNFTLKIRSTKLEDSAMYFCASSATGGVGEQFFGPGTRLTVL.

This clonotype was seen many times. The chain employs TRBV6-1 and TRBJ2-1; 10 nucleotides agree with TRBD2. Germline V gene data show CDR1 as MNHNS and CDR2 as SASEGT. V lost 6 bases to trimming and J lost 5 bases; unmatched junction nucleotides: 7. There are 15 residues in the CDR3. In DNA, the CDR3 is TGTGCCAGCAGGGTAGGACTAGCGGATAACAATGAGCAGTTCTTC. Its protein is CASRVGLADNNEQFF.

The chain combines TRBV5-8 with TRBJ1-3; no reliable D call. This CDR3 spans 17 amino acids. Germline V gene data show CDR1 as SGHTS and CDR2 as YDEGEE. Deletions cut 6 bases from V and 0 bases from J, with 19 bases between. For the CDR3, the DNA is TGTGCCAGCAACAGTGTCCGGACGCCTGACTCTGGAAACACCATATATTTT. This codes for CASNSVRTPDSGNTIYF.

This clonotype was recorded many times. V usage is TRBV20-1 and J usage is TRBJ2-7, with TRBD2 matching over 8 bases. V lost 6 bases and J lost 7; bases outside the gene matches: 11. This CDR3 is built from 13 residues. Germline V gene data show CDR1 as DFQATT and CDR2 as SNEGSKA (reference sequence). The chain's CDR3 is CSAPVLAGAEQYF. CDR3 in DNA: TGCAGTGCCCCCGTTCTAGCGGGTGCTGAGCAGTACTTC.

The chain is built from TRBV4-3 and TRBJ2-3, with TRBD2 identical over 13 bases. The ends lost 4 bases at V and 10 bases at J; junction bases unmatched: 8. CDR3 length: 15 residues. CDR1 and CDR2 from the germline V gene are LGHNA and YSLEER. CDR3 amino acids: CASSRTSGGDYPQYF. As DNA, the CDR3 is TGCGCCAGCAGCCGCACTAGCGGGGGGGATTATCCGCAGTATTTT.

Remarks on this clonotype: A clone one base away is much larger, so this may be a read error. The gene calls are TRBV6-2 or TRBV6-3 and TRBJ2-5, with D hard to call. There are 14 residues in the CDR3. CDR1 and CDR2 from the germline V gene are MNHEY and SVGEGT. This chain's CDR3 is CASSYGGPQETQHF. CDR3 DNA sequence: TGTGCCAGCAGTTACGGCGGACCTCAAGAGACCCAGCACTTC.

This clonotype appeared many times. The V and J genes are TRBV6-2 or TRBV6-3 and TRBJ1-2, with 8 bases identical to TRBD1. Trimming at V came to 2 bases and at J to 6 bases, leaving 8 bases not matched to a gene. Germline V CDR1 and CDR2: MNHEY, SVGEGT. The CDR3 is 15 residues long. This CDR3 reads CASSYRQGAWDGYTF. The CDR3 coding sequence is TGTGCCAGCAGTTACCGGCAGGGGGCTTGGGATGGCTACACCTTC.

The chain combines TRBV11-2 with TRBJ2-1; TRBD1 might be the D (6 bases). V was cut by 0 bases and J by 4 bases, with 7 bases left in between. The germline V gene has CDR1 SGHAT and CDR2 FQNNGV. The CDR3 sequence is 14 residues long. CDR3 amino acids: CASSLDTGYNEQFF. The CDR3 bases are TGTGCCAGCAGCTTAGATACAGGGTACAATGAGCAGTTCTTC.

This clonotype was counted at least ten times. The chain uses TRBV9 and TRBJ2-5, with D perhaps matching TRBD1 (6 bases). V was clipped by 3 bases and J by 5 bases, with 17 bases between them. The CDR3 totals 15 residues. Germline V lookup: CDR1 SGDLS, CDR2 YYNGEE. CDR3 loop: CASSALRQASETQYF. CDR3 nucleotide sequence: TGTGCCAGCAGCGCCCTGCGACAGGCTTCGGAGACCCAGTACTTC.